This record covers a single TCR beta chain. Antigen specificity is unknown. The CDR3 loop spans 14 amino acids. The V gene's germline CDR1 is SEHNR and CDR2 FQNEAQ (reference sequence). Triplicate sorting captured about 320,000 cells each from every CD8+ T cell subset. CD45RO-CCR7+CD27+CD95- cells counted as naive CD8+ T cells. These data belong to a study of CXCR3-negative and CXCR3-positive naive CD8 T cells. Study-wide results and caveats: Naive cells with CXCR3 showed TRB CDR3s that were more hydrophobic than those in CXCR3-negative naive cells. Naive cells that were CXCR3-negative or CXCR3-positive used TRBV-TRBJ genes alike, while memory cells diverged.

The authors prepared UMI-labeled TRB cDNA libraries by 5' RACE. TCRdb reanalyzed the 5' RACE reads, giving one entry per CDR3 protein sequence and no DNA. This listing includes around 63,000 distinct CDR3 sequences. This receptor was taken from a human donor in good health. Some clones in this sample may be carry-over from other donors' samples. The J gene is TRBJ2-7, the V gene TRBV7-9; no DNA is available, so the TRBD1 call from TCRdb remains unchecked. Input material: naive CXCR3+ CD8+ T cells from blood. Subset here: CD45RO-CCR7+CD27+CD95- naive CD8+ T cells expressing CXCR3 (TNR3+). CDR3 sequence reads: CASSLGVGASEQYF. Looking up the rest from reference TRBV7-9 and TRBJ2-7 gives the full variable domain: DTGVSQNPRHKITKRGQNVTFRCDPISEHNRLYWYRQTLGQGPEFLTYFQNEAQLEKSRLLSDRFSAERPKGSFSTLEIQRTEQGDSAMYLCASSLGVGASEQYFGPGTRLTVT.